This TCR beta chain was recovered during a study of blood T cells in healthy people across ages. General observations from the study: Compared with aged donors, long-lived donors showed fewer expanded clones, suggesting selection. A roughly linear age-dependent decrease characterized TCR beta diversity per million T cells. Any conclusive comparison of naive versus antigen-experienced cells was prevented by using unsorted PBMCs.

With a J-beta primer mix and a sample-barcoded 5' primer, a second PCR ran roughly 6 to 11 cycles. From the 5' RACE reads, TCRdb called clonotypes with MiXCR, one entry per CDR3 protein. The repertoire includes around 1,900,000 distinct CDR3 sequences, about two fifths of them detected once, and more than 20% sits in the top ten. Roughly 9.2 milliliters of peripheral blood were drawn from each donor into EDTA-treated tubes. As regards this clonotype: The antigen is not known.

V was shortened by 6 bases and J by 3 bases, with 19 bases between the two germline ends. CDR3 size: 16 residues. Germline CDR1 and CDR2: MDHEN and SYDVKM. This clonotype was obtained from a human donor in good health. The sample comprised blood. V usage is TRBV28 and J usage is TRBJ2-3, with D tentatively TRBD1 (5 bases). The CDR3 DNA reads TGTGCCAGCAGAACAGGACCCGGGCTCCAGACAGATACGCAGTATTTT. It is translated as CASRTGPGLQTDTQYF.